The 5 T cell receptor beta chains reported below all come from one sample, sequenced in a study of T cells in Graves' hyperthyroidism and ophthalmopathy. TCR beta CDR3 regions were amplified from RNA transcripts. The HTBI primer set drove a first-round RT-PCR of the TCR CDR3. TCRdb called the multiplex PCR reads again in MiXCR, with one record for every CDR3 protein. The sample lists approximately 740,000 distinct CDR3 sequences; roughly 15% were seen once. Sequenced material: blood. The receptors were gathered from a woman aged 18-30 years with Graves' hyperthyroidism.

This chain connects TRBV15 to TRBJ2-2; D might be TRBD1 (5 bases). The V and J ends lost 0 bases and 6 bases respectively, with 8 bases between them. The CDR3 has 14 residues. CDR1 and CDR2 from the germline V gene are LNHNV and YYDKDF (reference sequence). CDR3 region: CATSRDAGPGELFF. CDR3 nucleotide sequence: TGTGCCACCAGCAGAGATGCAGGGCCCGGGGAGCTGTTTTTT.

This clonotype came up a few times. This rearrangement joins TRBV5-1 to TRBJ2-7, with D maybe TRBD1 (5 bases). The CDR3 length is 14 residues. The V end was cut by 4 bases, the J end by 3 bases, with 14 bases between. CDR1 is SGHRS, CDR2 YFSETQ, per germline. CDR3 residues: CASSRSGQGYEQYF. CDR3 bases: TGCGCCAGCAGCCGTTCCGGACAAGGCTACGAGCAGTACTTC.

This CDR3 is CASSSPIGAKNIQYF. The CDR3, as DNA: TGTGCCAGCAGCTCACCCATCGGGGCTAAAAACATTCAGTACTTC. The J gene is TRBJ2-4, the V gene TRBV7-2; the D call may be TRBD1 or TRBD2 (5 bases each). With 4 bases removed from V and 4 bases from J, the gap between germline ends came to 14 bases. Germline CDR1 reads SGHTA; CDR2 reads FQGNSA. The CDR3 is made up of 15 amino acids.

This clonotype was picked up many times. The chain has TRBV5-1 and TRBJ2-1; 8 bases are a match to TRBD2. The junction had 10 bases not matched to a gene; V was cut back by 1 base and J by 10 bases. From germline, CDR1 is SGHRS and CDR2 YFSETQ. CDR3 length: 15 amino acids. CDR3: CASSLQREFSYEQFF. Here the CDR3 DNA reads TGCGCCAGCAGCTTGCAGCGGGAGTTTTCGTACGAGCAGTTCTTC.

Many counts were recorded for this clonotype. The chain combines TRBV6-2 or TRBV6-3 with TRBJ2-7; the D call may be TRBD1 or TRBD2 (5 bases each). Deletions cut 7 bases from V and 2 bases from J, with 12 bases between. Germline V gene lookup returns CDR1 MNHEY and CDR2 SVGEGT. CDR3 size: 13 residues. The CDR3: CASIPLGAYEQYF. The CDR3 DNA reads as TGTGCCAGCATTCCATTGGGGGCCTACGAGCAGTACTTC.